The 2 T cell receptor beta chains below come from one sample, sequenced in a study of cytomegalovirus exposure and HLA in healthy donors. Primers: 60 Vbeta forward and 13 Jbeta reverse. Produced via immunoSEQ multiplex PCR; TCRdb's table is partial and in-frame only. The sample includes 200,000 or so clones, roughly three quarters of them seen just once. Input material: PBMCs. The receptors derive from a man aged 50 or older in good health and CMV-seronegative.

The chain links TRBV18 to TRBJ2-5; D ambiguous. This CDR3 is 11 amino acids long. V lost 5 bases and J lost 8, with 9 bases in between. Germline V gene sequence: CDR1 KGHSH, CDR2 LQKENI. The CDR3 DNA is TGTGCCAGCTCAAAGACTGCCACCCAGTACTTC. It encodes CASSKTATQYF.

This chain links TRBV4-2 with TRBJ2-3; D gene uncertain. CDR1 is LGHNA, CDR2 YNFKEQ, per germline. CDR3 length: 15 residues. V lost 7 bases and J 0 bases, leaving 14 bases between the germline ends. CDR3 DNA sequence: TGTGCCAGCAACCCCGTGCAGACTAGCACAGATACGCAGTATTTT. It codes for CASNPVQTSTDTQYF.